The T cell receptor beta chain under discussion was sequenced for a study of T cells in Graves' hyperthyroidism and ophthalmopathy. Study summary: Peripheral blood sampling occurred at initial diagnosis, before any treatment.

General observations from the study: Median prediction lead before ophthalmopathy onset was 6.5 months with the model.

Absent ophthalmopathy progression within 18 months defined stable Graves' hyperthyroidism. The source material, RNA transcripts, was used to amplify TCR beta CDR3 regions. The HTBI primer set drove a first-round RT-PCR of the TCR CDR3. TCRdb used MiXCR to reprocess the multiplex PCR reads, holding one entry per CDR3 protein. This table holds fewer than 600,000 distinct CDR3 sequences, around 15% found once. Ten or more counts support this clonotype. Its antigen is currently unknown. The receptor was derived from a woman in her late teens or twenties with Graves' hyperthyroidism. Sequenced: blood.

This chain's CDR3 is CASGGLAGVGRNTDTQYF. Here the CDR3 DNA reads TGTGCCAGCGGGGGACTAGCGGGAGTCGGGCGGAACACAGATACGCAGTATTTT. This chain connects TRBV12-3 or TRBV12-4 to TRBJ2-3; 14 nucleotides match TRBD2. V was pared by 8 bases and J by 2 bases, with 12 bases of the junction left unmatched. CDR3 length: 18 amino acids.